The rows below give T cell receptor beta chains drawn from one sample of a study of beta chain features in type 1 diabetes. TCRdb's copy holds only in-frame clones and misses some; the assay was immunoSEQ multiplex PCR. The sample lists approximately 360,000 clones, roughly 12% occurring once. Sequenced input: naive CD4+ T cells from blood. These receptors came from a woman under 30 with type 1 diabetes. CDR3s include the opening cysteine and the closing phenylalanine or tryptophan. A D gene is named only where the DNA matches it firmly. Clone sizes are given selectively: once, few, many, or a class where the clone is expanded.

TRBV11-2,TRBD1,TRBJ2-3,.,CASSLGQGWDTQYF,TGTGCCAGCAGCCTTGGACAGGGATGGGATACGCAGTATTTT
TRBV18,.,TRBJ2-5,few,CASSPDSQETQYF,TGTGCCAGCTCACCGGACAGCCAAGAGACCCAGTACTTC
TRBV7-3,.,TRBJ2-1,.,CASSPPGGTGEQFF,TGTGCCAGCAGCCCTCCCGGGGGTACCGGTGAGCAGTTCTTC
TRBV7-3,.,TRBJ1-1,.,CASSRGGNTEAFF,TGTGCCAGCTCCCGGGGGGGGAACACTGAAGCTTTCTTT
TRBV18,TRBD2,TRBJ2-5,.,CASSPRGGAQETQYF,TGTGCCAGCTCACCCCGCGGGGGGGCCCAAGAGACCCAGTACTTC
TRBV7-9,TRBD2,TRBJ2-1,few,CASSSSGTSGASFYNEQFF,TGTGCCAGCAGCTCCTCCGGGACTAGCGGAGCGAGCTTCTACAATGAGCAGTTCTTC
TRBV29-1,.,TRBJ2-3,few,CSVARASTDTQYF,TGCAGCGTTGCCAGGGCCAGCACAGATACGCAGTATTTT
TRBV28,TRBD1,TRBJ2-7,.,CASSRGQGPYEQYF,TGTGCCAGCAGTCGCGGACAGGGCCCTTACGAGCAGTACTTC
TRBV7-3,TRBD2,TRBJ2-1,few,CASSSTSGSDEQFF,TGTGCCAGCAGCTCGACTAGCGGGAGTGATGAGCAGTTCTTC
TRBV6-5,.,TRBJ2-7,few,CASSYGAVQAYEQYF,TGTGCCAGCAGTTACGGAGCGGTGCAGGCCTACGAGCAGTACTTC
TRBV11-2,.,TRBJ2-5,few,CASSATQETQYF,TGTGCCAGCAGCGCCACTCAAGAGACCCAGTACTTC
TRBV5-1,.,TRBJ2-2,.,CASSAGAGELFF,TGCGCCAGCAGCGCAGGGGCCGGGGAGCTGTTTTTT
TRBV30,.,TRBJ1-3,.,CAWTTGGGNTIYF,TGTGCCTGGACGACAGGTGGAGGAAACACCATATATTTT
TRBV10-3,TRBD2,TRBJ2-7,.,CAILSGGTYEQYF,TGTGCCATCCTAAGCGGGGGTACCTACGAGCAGTACTTC
TRBV7-6,TRBD1,TRBJ2-6,.,CASSLAFPQGAGANVLTF,TGTGCCAGCAGCTTAGCCTTCCCACAGGGGGCAGGGGCCAACGTCCTGACTTTC
TRBV14,.,TRBJ2-3,few,CASSQAEHLITDTQYF,TGTGCCAGCAGCCAAGCAGAACACCTCATAACAGATACGCAGTATTTT
TRBV27,TRBD2,TRBJ2-7,.,CASSRTSLYEQYF,TGTGCCAGCAGCCGGACTAGTCTGTACGAGCAGTACTTC
TRBV2,TRBD1,TRBJ2-5,.,CASSLGQGIGETQYF,TGTGCCAGCAGCTTGGGACAGGGGATAGGAGAGACCCAGTACTTC
TRBV9,.,TRBJ1-4,few,CASSVGSATNEKLFF,TGTGCCAGCAGCGTTGGGAGTGCAACTAATGAAAAACTGTTTTTT
TRBV5-1,TRBD1,TRBJ1-2,.,CASSLVLDRGQDTF,TGCGCCAGCAGCTTGGTTCTGGACAGGGGGCAGGATACCTTC
TRBV4-2,TRBD2,TRBJ2-1,.,CASSHHGLADSYNEQFF,TGTGCCAGCAGCCACCATGGACTAGCGGATTCCTACAATGAGCAGTTCTTC
TRBV29-1,TRBD1,TRBJ1-2,few,CSAGQDYGYTF,TGCAGCGCGGGACAGGACTATGGCTACACCTTC
TRBV6-5,.,TRBJ1-5,few,CASSYSIRDQPQHF,TGTGCCAGCAGTTACTCGATTCGGGATCAGCCCCAGCATTTT
TRBV4-3,TRBD1,TRBJ2-2,few,CASSQGRQGRTGELFF,TGCGCCAGCAGCCAAGGGAGACAGGGGAGGACCGGGGAGCTGTTTTTT
TRBV11-3,TRBD1,TRBJ2-1,.,CASSSDRGRNIGNEQFF,TGTGCCAGCAGCTCCGACAGGGGCCGAAATATAGGCAATGAGCAGTTCTTC
TRBV9,.,TRBJ1-5,few,CASSPGGTDNQPQHF,TGTGCCAGCAGCCCTGGGGGGACGGACAATCAGCCCCAGCATTTT
TRBV18,.,TRBJ2-1,.,CASSPPATRNEQFF,TGTGCCAGCTCACCACCCGCCACTCGCAATGAGCAGTTCTTC
TRBV7-2,TRBD2,TRBJ2-7,.,CASSLLAGGYEQYF,TGTGCCAGCAGCTTACTAGCGGGGGGCTACGAGCAGTACTTC
TRBV2,.,TRBJ2-6,.,CASSDVSGANVLTF,TGTGCCAGCAGTGACGTCTCTGGGGCCAACGTCCTGACTTTC
TRBV7-9,.,TRBJ2-1,.,CASSLTALGASYNEQFF,TGTGCCAGCAGCTTGACCGCGTTGGGGGCTTCTTACAATGAGCAGTTCTTC
TRBV11-3,.,TRBJ2-1,few,CASSLDGPSHEQFF,TGTGCCAGCAGCTTAGACGGGCCTAGCCATGAGCAGTTCTTC
TRBV20-1,TRBD1,TRBJ1-6,.,CSARAKTGITF,TGCAGTGCTAGAGCTAAGACAGGGATTACATTT
TRBV5-1,TRBD2,TRBJ2-1,.,CASSADAGLAGARDNEQFF,TGCGCCAGCAGCGCCGATGCGGGCCTAGCGGGGGCCCGGGACAATGAGCAGTTCTTC
TRBV9,TRBD2,TRBJ2-1,.,CASSVAGGRVNEQFF,TGTGCCAGCAGCGTAGCGGGCGGGAGGGTCAATGAGCAGTTCTTC
TRBV4-3,TRBD1,TRBJ2-1,.,CASSQASTGTGSYNEQFF,TGCGCCAGCAGCCAAGCGTCTACCGGGACAGGGTCCTACAATGAGCAGTTCTTC
TRBV6-6,TRBD1,TRBJ2-7,.,CASKGGGYGEQYF,TGTGCCAGCAAAGGGGGCGGATATGGCGAGCAGTACTTC
TRBV7-9,TRBD2,TRBJ2-7,few,CASNSGRAGEQYF,TGTGCCAGCAATAGCGGGAGGGCCGGGGAGCAGTACTTC
TRBV21-1,.,TRBJ1-4,.,CASRTPGQVIGKLFF,TGTGCCAGCAGAACTCCGGGACAGGTTATAGGAAAACTGTTTTTT
TRBV11-2,.,TRBJ2-7,.,CASSNLRTATYEQYF,TGTGCCAGCAGCAACCTCAGGACAGCCACCTACGAGCAGTACTTC
TRBV5-6,.,TRBJ2-5,few,CASSLARLQETQYF,TGTGCCAGCAGCTTGGCGAGACTTCAAGAGACCCAGTACTTC
TRBV4-3,TRBD2,TRBJ2-1,.,CASSQGLGLAYNEQFF,TGCGCCAGCAGCCAAGGACTGGGACTAGCGTACAATGAGCAGTTCTTC
TRBV13,TRBD2,TRBJ2-7,few,CASRFKLAGVPEQYF,TGTGCCAGCAGGTTTAAACTAGCGGGGGTCCCCGAGCAGTACTTC
TRBV6-5,.,TRBJ2-7,few,CASILSSGTPREQYF,TGTGCCAGCATCCTGTCCAGCGGAACGCCTAGGGAGCAGTACTTC
TRBV10-2,.,TRBJ1-1,few,CASSYQETEAFF,TGCGCCAGCAGTTATCAGGAAACTGAAGCTTTCTTT
TRBV7-2,.,TRBJ2-7,few,CASCHRGLASSYEQYF,TGTGCCAGCTGCCACCGCGGGCTAGCGAGTTCCTACGAGCAGTACTTC
TRBV29-1,TRBD2,TRBJ2-7,.,CSVGEGPEQYF,TGCAGCGTTGGGGAGGGACCGGAGCAGTACTTC
TRBV5-6,.,TRBJ1-1,few,CASSFGGRGYTEAFF,TGTGCCAGCAGCTTCGGGGGTCGGGGGTACACTGAAGCTTTCTTT
TRBV9,.,TRBJ2-3,few,CARSIVTGTDTQYF,TGTGCCAGGAGCATCGTCACGGGCACAGATACGCAGTATTTT
TRBV30,.,TRBJ2-7,few,CAGSSEPYEQYF,TGTGCCGGGAGTAGCGAACCCTACGAGCAGTACTTC
TRBV4-3,.,TRBJ2-3,few,CASRFAGGDTQYF,TGCGCCAGCAGGTTTGCTGGGGGGGATACGCAGTATTTT
TRBV27,TRBD1,TRBJ2-4,few,CASSTQGLAKNIQYF,TGTGCCAGCAGTACACAGGGGCTAGCCAAAAACATTCAGTACTTC
TRBV14,.,TRBJ2-5,.,CASSQRQQETQYF,TGTGCCAGCAGCCAACGACAGCAAGAGACCCAGTACTTC
TRBV7-2,TRBD1,TRBJ1-1,few,CASSTQQGTEAFF,TGTGCCAGCAGCACGCAACAGGGGACTGAAGCTTTCTTT